The entry that follows covers one T cell receptor (beta chain) sequence. Its antigen is currently unknown. The sample contains more than one DNA sequence encoding this CDR3. This sample is drawn from a study of CD8+ T cells in alopecia areata. Study details: Patients remained on tofacitinib for 6 to 18 months and then went 6 months without it. Overall study findings and caveats: Clonality exceeded that of normal scalp in lesional scalp, most notably in alopecia totalis/universalis.

It was cDNA, reverse transcribed from extracted RNA, that served as the sequencing template. The method was immunoSEQ multiplex PCR; TCRdb's version includes in-frame clones alone and lacks a portion of them. The repertoire has about 200,000 clones, approximately 61% of them found once; the top ten carry roughly 0.47%. This CDR3 region has 12 residues. CDR1 is GTSNPN, CDR2 SVGIG, per germline (reference sequence). The V end was cut by 0 bases, the J end by 5 bases, with 8 bases between. This chain links TRBV30 with TRBJ2-7; weak D call: TRBD1 (6 bases). This clonotype was sampled from a human donor with alopecia areata. The sequences come from CD4+ T cells sorted from blood, collected at week 0. CDR3 nucleotides: TGTGCCTGGAGTGTACAGGGAAACGAGCAGTACTTC. It translates to CAWSVQGNEQYF.